This is a list of T cell receptor beta chains from one sample in a study of regulatory T cells in long-lasting Graves disease. A single record per CDR3 protein comes from TCRdb applying MiXCR to the multiplex PCR reads. Seen here are 430,000 or so distinct CDR3 sequences, around 20% observed once, and the top ten hold roughly an eighth. Source: peripheral blood mononuclear cells (PBMCs), taken when the disease was refractory, from a patient treated with antithyroid drugs. The receptor set was obtained from a female donor with Graves disease. Each CDR3 is given without its conserved first and last residue.

J: TRBJ1-3
V: TRBV29-1
CDR3: SVDSGTGEDTIY

J: TRBJ2-5
V: TRBV6-1
CDR3: GVLSETQY

J: TRBJ1-5
V: TRBV20-1
CDR3: SATGRPNQPQH

J: TRBJ2-1
V: TRBV28
CDR3: ASRDGSYNEQF

J: TRBJ1-5
V: TRBV28
CDR3: ASSFRNGQPQH

J: TRBJ1-3
V: TRBV20-1
CDR3: SASDGPGNTIY

J: TRBJ1-2
V: TRBV4-1
CDR3: ASSFDSAYGYT

J: TRBJ1-5
V: TRBV7-8
CDR3: ASSKAVSGGNGNQPQH

J: TRBJ2-1
V: TRBV19
CDR3: ASAGGTVNEQF

J: TRBJ1-2
V: TRBV29-1
CDR3: SAADRGQVNYGYT

J: TRBJ1-6
V: TRBV12-3/TRBV12-4
CDR3: ASSLRTIGNSPLH

J: TRBJ1-4
V: TRBV20-1
CDR3: SANAGTNEKLF

J: TRBJ1-5
V: TRBV6-1
CDR3: ASSRPRGSNQPQH

J: TRBJ2-5
V: TRBV11-2
CDR3: ASSGRLARETQY

J: TRBJ2-2
V: TRBV30
CDR3: AWMEGAIGELF

J: TRBJ2-2
V: TRBV27
CDR3: ATRETANTGELF

J: TRBJ2-1
V: TRBV29-1
CDR3: SVEDYPGQRESNEQF

J: TRBJ1-1
V: TRBV20-1
CDR3: SASPRGNTEAF

J: TRBJ2-7
V: TRBV11-3
CDR3: ASSLDMSYEQY

J: TRBJ2-7
V: TRBV2
CDR3: ASSVRSYGANEQY

J: TRBJ2-5
V: TRBV6-2/TRBV6-3
CDR3: ASSPRTGSGETQY

J: TRBJ1-4
V: TRBV18
CDR3: ASSPKGGWANEKLF

J: TRBJ2-7
V: TRBV5-1
CDR3: ASSSHGAFSSYEQY

J: TRBJ1-4
V: TRBV5-1
CDR3: ASSNLQGTQEKLF

J: TRBJ2-5
V: TRBV9
CDR3: ASSVGAGVVGETQY

J: TRBJ2-7
V: TRBV4-1
CDR3: ASSHWSGTGNEQY

J: TRBJ1-1
V: TRBV2
CDR3: ASSPRSNSNTEAF

J: TRBJ1-1
V: TRBV20-1
CDR3: SARGKTEAF

J: TRBJ2-5
V: TRBV12-3/TRBV12-4
CDR3: ASSLGQGGEY

J: TRBJ2-7
V: TRBV27
CDR3: ASSSGQGALYEQY

J: TRBJ1-1
V: TRBV29-1
CDR3: SVLDMNTEAF

J: TRBJ1-2
V: TRBV13
CDR3: ASSATTDYGYT

J: TRBJ2-1
V: TRBV18
CDR3: ASSPRGGGLEQF

J: TRBJ2-7
V: TRBV6-2/TRBV6-3
CDR3: ASSGGQGAAYEQY

J: TRBJ1-6
V: TRBV14
CDR3: ASSQDEQPNSPLH

J: TRBJ2-7
V: TRBV7-9
CDR3: ASSWGANYEQY

J: TRBJ1-1
V: TRBV28
CDR3: ASSGGWGKGRGEAF

J: TRBJ1-1
V: TRBV30
CDR3: AWSLGQGNTEAF

J: TRBJ2-2
V: TRBV20-1
CDR3: SARELQGFGELF

J: TRBJ2-2
V: TRBV6-2/TRBV6-3
CDR3: ASRVAGAPTNTGELF

J: TRBJ2-5
V: TRBV20-1
CDR3: SARQVYQETQY

J: TRBJ1-5
V: TRBV7-2
CDR3: ASSLTSANNQPQH

J: TRBJ1-2
V: TRBV3-1
CDR3: ASSQSSRSNYGYT

J: TRBJ1-6
V: TRBV3-1
CDR3: ASSRWDRRVGEAPLH

J: TRBJ2-7
V: TRBV20-1
CDR3: SAPSGSYEQY